This T cell receptor (beta chain) is from a study of T cell changes during pregnancy in multiple sclerosis. Germline CDR1 MDHEN, CDR2 SYDVKM. CDR3 length equals 13 residues. V gave up 5 bases and J gave up 10 bases; unmatched junction bases: 9. Profiling relied on immunoSEQ multiplex PCR, and the TCRdb table lists in-frame clones only, not all of them. Here the sample spans more than 80,000 clones, 91% being singletons. The receptor was isolated from a female donor in good health, serving as a control in a pregnancy study. Some clones in this sample may be carry-over from other donors' samples. The V call is TRBV28, the J call TRBJ2-7, with 9 bases aligning to TRBD1. The material was PBMCs, obtained in the first trimester of pregnancy. CDR3 DNA sequence: TGTGCCAGCAGTCCTACAGGGGGCACGGCTCAGTACTTC. Amino acid sequence: CASSPTGGTAQYF.